The text below deals with one TCR beta chain. Antigen specificity is unknown. The sample belongs to a study of T cells in Graves' hyperthyroidism and ophthalmopathy. Amplification targeted TCR beta CDR3 regions from RNA transcripts. The study used the HTBI primer set for a first-round RT-PCR of the TCR CDR3. TCRdb fed the multiplex PCR reads into MiXCR, producing one record per CDR3 protein. The profile shows some 300,000 distinct CDR3 sequences, about an eighth of them singletons. Study-wide results and caveats: Most clonotypes expanded in thyroid above 0.001 were likewise present in blood.

The CDR3 loop spans 15 amino acids. Germline lookup yields CDR1 SGHRS and CDR2 YFSETQ. With 2 bases clipped from V and 2 bases from J, the junction kept 3 bases outside the gene matches. The TCR originated in a woman aged 40 to 50 with Graves' hyperthyroidism. Sequencing was done on a sample of blood. The V gene is TRBV5-1, the J gene TRBJ2-1; 8 positions match TRBD1. CDR3 in DNA: TGCGCCAGCAGCTTTGGGACAGGAACCTACAATGAGCAGTTCTTC. It codes for CASSFGTGTYNEQFF.